Below are 4 T cell receptor beta chains sequenced from a single sample in a study of blood T cell repertoires in COVID-19. Clones were read by immunoSEQ multiplex PCR, and TCRdb kept only the in-frame ones, dropping some. Found here are around 380,000 clones, approximately 80% of them singletons; the top ten hold 0.85% to 1.2%. The sample taken for sequencing was peripheral blood. The receptors shown here come from a human donor with acute or convalescent COVID-19. The donor label of this sample is uncertain.

V and J are TRBV28 and TRBJ1-2, with 7 bases that match TRBD1. CDR1 and CDR2 from the germline V gene are MDHEN and SYDVKM. The CDR3 is 15 amino acids. The V gene end was trimmed by 5 bases and the J gene end by 3 bases; junction bases not matched to a gene: 9. CDR3 nucleotides: TGTGCCAGCAGTCCCCTCGACAGGGAAGACTATGGCTACACCTTC. Protein sequence: CASSPLDREDYGYTF.

The chain carries TRBV29-1 and TRBJ2-7; 7 bases line up with TRBD2. CDR3 length: 15 residues. The V gene end was trimmed by 3 bases and the J gene end by 2 bases; junction bases not matched to a gene: 10. The germline V gene encodes CDR1 SQVTM and CDR2 ANQGSEA. The CDR3 DNA reads TGCAGCGTTGAGGGGGGGGTTTTGGAGCCCTACGAGCAGTACTTC. It codes for CSVEGGVLEPYEQYF.

The CDR3 nucleotides are TGCAGCGTAGGACTAGCGGGAGCCTCCTACGAGCAGTACTTC. Protein product: CSVGLAGASYEQYF. The chain uses TRBV29-1 and TRBJ2-7, with TRBD2 matching 13 bases. Germline-derived CDR1 and CDR2 are SQVTM and ANQGSEA. After removal of 6 bases from V and 0 bases from J, the junction contained 2 bases not matched to a gene. The CDR3 is 14 residues long.

The V and J genes are TRBV11-2 and TRBJ1-1; 7 nucleotides align to TRBD1. V lost 3 bases and J lost 1; bases outside the gene matches: 5. The CDR3 contains 15 residues. From germline, CDR1 is SGHAT and CDR2 FQNNGV. The CDR3, as DNA: TGTGCCAGCAGCTTCGGACAGGTGACGAACACTGAAGCTTTCTTT. Translating it yields CASSFGQVTNTEAFF. Using reference TRBV11-2 and TRBJ1-1 for the parts outside the CDR3, the full variable domain is EAGVAQSPRYKIIEKRQSVAFWCNPISGHATLYWYQQILGQGPKLLIQFQNNGVVDDSQLPKDRFSAERLKGVDSTLKIQPAKLEDSAVYLCASSFGQVTNTEAFFGQGTRLTVV.